The following is a T cell receptor beta chain sequence with its context. The sample comes from a study of graft-versus-host responses after intestinal transplantation. As for the study in general: In this cohort, recipients had multivisceral, liver-intestinal, or isolated intestinal transplants.

V was cut by 6 bases and J by 0 bases, with 9 bases left in between. Germline assignment: CDR1 MNHEY and CDR2 SVGAGI. There are 14 residues in the CDR3. Measured with immunoSEQ multiplex PCR; TCRdb has only the in-frame clones, and not every one. The sample holds tens of thousands of clones, roughly nine tenths seen once. The sequence came from a human patient who received an intestinal transplant, so some T cells may come from the graft donor. The genes are TRBV6-5 and TRBJ1-3; D gene ambiguous. Sequenced material: PBMCs, taken 650 to 680 days after intestinal transplant. CDR3 in DNA: TGTGCCAGCAGCTACACACTCTCTGGAAACACCATATATTTT. Translation: CASSYTLSGNTIYF.